This T cell receptor (beta chain) was found in a study of T cells in Graves' hyperthyroidism and ophthalmopathy. RNA transcripts were the template for amplifying TCR beta CDR3 regions. An initial round of RT-PCR targeting the TCR CDR3 relied on the HTBI primer set. TCRdb used MiXCR to reprocess the multiplex PCR reads, holding one entry per CDR3 protein. This sample has roughly 350,000 distinct CDR3 sequences, with about an eighth found just once. This CDR3 region has 14 residues. V was clipped by 3 bases and J by 3 bases, with 11 bases between them. The rearrangement uses TRBV12-3 or TRBV12-4 and TRBJ1-1, with D uncertain. This TCR derives from a woman between 35 and 50 years old with Graves' ophthalmopathy. The specimen was blood. Here the CDR3 DNA reads TGTGCCAGCAGTTTGCGCGGCTGGGACACTGAAGCTTTCTTT. It translates to CASSLRGWDTEAFF.